A selection of T cell receptor beta chains follows, all from one sample in a study of blood T cell repertoires in COVID-19. Assay used: immunoSEQ multiplex PCR; TCRdb lists only in-frame clones, some missing. The table shows 300,000 to 450,000 clones, with more than 70% occurring only once. Sample: PBMCs or T cells enriched from blood (not recorded which). The receptors shown here come from a man younger than 45 who had recovered from COVID-19. Both conserved end residues are trimmed from each CDR3. The order of the fields is V gene, J gene, D gene, CDR3 protein. D genes are given only for firm matches.

TRBV15	TRBJ1-2	.	ATSRDSTGYGYT
TRBV14	TRBJ1-6	TRBD1	ASSRTRDRGRSPLH
TRBV5-6	TRBJ2-2	.	ASSWSSGELF
TRBV13	TRBJ1-3	.	ASSGGTSSSGNTIY
TRBV4-2	TRBJ2-5	TRBD1	ASSQEGGQLKETQY
TRBV7-3	TRBJ1-1	.	ASSLGLGGTEAF
TRBV4-1	TRBJ1-2	.	ASSQADTTNYGYT
TRBV7-2	TRBJ1-1	.	ASSLQPTGYTEAF
TRBV7-9	TRBJ2-5	.	ASSAGRGAVSTQY
TRBV6-5	TRBJ1-4	TRBD1	ASSYSGTVNEKLF
TRBV7-9	TRBJ2-1	TRBD2	ASSSSGGSYNEQF
TRBV30	TRBJ1-2	.	AWSGAQRGYT
TRBV6-5	TRBJ2-7	TRBD2	ASRTSGGGEQY
TRBV5-1	TRBJ2-1	.	ASSLDRTEQF
TRBV2	TRBJ1-5	.	ASGGTFNQPQH
TRBV29-1	TRBJ2-1	TRBD2	SVEALGLAGAEF
TRBV28	TRBJ1-2	TRBD1	ASSQGALYGYT
TRBV28	TRBJ1-1	TRBD1	ASSLKLGQGDVTEAF
TRBV6-5	TRBJ2-2	.	ASSPRGTGELF
TRBV18	TRBJ1-1	.	ASSPLGDTEAF
TRBV19	TRBJ1-2	TRBD1	ASSIVGGQGNYGYT
TRBV12-3/TRBV12-4	TRBJ1-1	.	ASSKRGGTEAF
TRBV6-5	TRBJ2-5	TRBD2	ASSSSGGSQETQY
TRBV3-1/TRBV3-2	TRBJ1-5	.	ASSHRDSNQPQH
TRBV14	TRBJ2-1	TRBD2	ASSQRLAGGLKQF
TRBV4-2	TRBJ2-1	.	ASSQGAGNEQF
TRBV14	TRBJ2-2	TRBD2	ASSQLAGVTGELF
TRBV12-3/TRBV12-4	TRBJ1-5	.	ASSFGAYQPQH
TRBV5-8	TRBJ1-2	TRBD1	ASSWYRDRGEGYT
TRBV19	TRBJ2-1	TRBD1	ASRLRDRGIDEQF
TRBV12-5	TRBJ2-1	.	ASGFGGSSYNEQF
TRBV9	TRBJ1-1	.	ASSMFGGTEAF
TRBV7-6	TRBJ1-1	.	ASSLAWGGNTEAF
TRBV29-1	TRBJ1-2	.	SVDYLDGYT
TRBV3-1/TRBV3-2	TRBJ1-5	.	ASSQYNRVNSNQPQH
TRBV2	TRBJ1-6	TRBD1	ASRTLTGRSPLH
TRBV2	TRBJ2-1	TRBD2	ASIPSRLAGGRGNEQF
TRBV5-5	TRBJ2-7	.	ASSLGPFRGYEQY
TRBV27	TRBJ1-3	.	ASSSLQDQVSGNTIY
TRBV10-3	TRBJ2-7	TRBD2	AISVKRGPYEQY